These 3 T cell receptor beta chains came from one sample sequenced in a study of cytomegalovirus exposure and HLA in healthy donors. PCR was performed using 60 Vbeta and 13 Jbeta primers. Produced via immunoSEQ multiplex PCR; TCRdb's table is partial and in-frame only. The sample includes about 190,000 clones, roughly 77% of them seen just once. Sample: PBMCs. These receptors were collected from a man in his forties or fifties in good health and CMV-seropositive.

This chain joins TRBV5-4 and TRBJ2-3; 12 positions agree with TRBD2. The germline CDR1 and CDR2 sequences are SGHNT and YYREEE (reference sequence). The CDR3 covers 16 residues. The J segment lost 2 bases and the V segment lost 0 bases, leaving 1 base of the junction unmatched. CDR3 DNA sequence: TGTGCCAGCAGCTTGGGACTAGCGGGGGACACAGATACGCAGTATTTT. Translation gives CASSLGLAGDTDTQYF.

About this clone itself: Mismatch with germline at one junction end may stem from a read error. The chain employs TRBV7-9 and TRBJ2-1; the match to TRBD2 covers 10 bases. The CDR3 spans 16 residues. CDR1 is SEHNR, CDR2 FQNEAQ, per germline (reference sequence). In nucleotides, the CDR3 is TGTTCCAGCAGCTTCGAAGCGGGAGGGCCCTACAATGAGCAGTTCTTC. Translated: CSSSFEAGGPYNEQFF.

The chain uses TRBV23-1 and TRBJ1-1, with D hard to call. TRBV23-1 is assigned to the ORF class and has an uncertain function. V lost 10 bases to trimming and J lost 2 bases, with 23 bases between them. The CDR3 is 16 amino acids. CDR3 residues: CATNLRGSGNNTEAFF. CDR3 DNA: TGCGCCACCAACCTCCGCGGTTCCGGGAATAACACTGAAGCTTTCTTT.